These 8 T cell receptor beta chains were sequenced from one sample in a study of CD8+ T cells in alopecia areata. Investigators isolated RNA and reverse transcribed it into cDNA to act as the sequencing template. The data were produced by immunoSEQ multiplex PCR, yet TCRdb's version contains in-frame clones alone and is incomplete. The sample includes some 150,000 clones, approximately 53% of them seen just once. The sample in question was CD8+ T cells sorted from blood, obtained at week 0. The receptors derive from a human donor with alopecia areata.

The chain uses TRBV5-6 and TRBJ1-6; 7 bases align to TRBD1. After removal of 1 base from V and 10 bases from J, the junction contained 14 bases not matched to a gene. Germline V gives CDR1 SGHDT, CDR2 YYEEEE. The CDR3 is made up of 17 amino acids. This chain's CDR3 is CASSLMFTGTDESPLHF. The CDR3 coding sequence is TGTGCCAGCAGCTTGATGTTTACCGGGACAGACGAATCACCCCTCCACTTT.

The J gene is TRBJ2-7, the V gene TRBV4-3; 10 nucleotides agree with TRBD2. V trimming: 0 bases; J trimming: 1 base; junction bases outside the gene matches: 9. The CDR3 covers 18 residues. Germline assignment: CDR1 LGHNA and CDR2 YSLEER. The CDR3 DNA reads TGCGCCAGCAGCCAAGAGGTCCCCGGACTAGCGGAGTCCTACGAGCAGTACTTC. This gives the protein CASSQEVPGLAESYEQYF.

The DNA of the CDR3 is TGCGCCAGCAGAACCTCGGGATCTCCGGAGACCCAGTACTTC. Protein: CASRTSGSPETQYF. J is TRBJ2-5 and V is TRBV10-2; the D gene is possibly TRBD2 (5 bases). The CDR3 loop spans 14 amino acids. Germline loops: CDR1 WSHSY, CDR2 SAAADI. V shed 6 bases and J shed 5 bases, with 16 bases lying between them.

This clone showed up just a few times. The V call is TRBV29-1, the J call TRBJ2-5; D gene unclear. The V and J ends lost 0 bases and 5 bases respectively, with 7 bases between them. Germline CDR1 SQVTM, CDR2 ANQGSEA. CDR3 length: 12 amino acids. CDR3 bases: TGCAGCGTTGAAGAGACAACGGAGACCCAGTACTTC. Encoded protein: CSVEETTETQYF.

This chain links TRBV4-3 with TRBJ2-7; 8 bases map to TRBD1. The CDR3 has 16 amino acids. V gave up 4 bases and J gave up 4 bases; unmatched junction bases: 12. In germline, CDR1 is LGHNA, CDR2 YSLEER. CDR3: CASSPGGGRGLYEQYF. DNA for the CDR3: TGCGCCAGCAGCCCCGGAGGGGGCAGGGGGCTATACGAGCAGTACTTC.

The chain is built from TRBV6-6 and TRBJ1-2; maybe TRBD1 (6 bases). The CDR3 has 14 amino acids. CDR1 is MNHNY and CDR2 is SVGAGI in the germline V gene (reference sequence). V dropped 2 bases and J dropped 2 bases, with 9 bases sitting between them. CDR3 sequence reads: CASSYVGGNYGYTF. The CDR3 DNA follows: TGTGCCAGCAGTTACGTTGGGGGCAACTATGGCTACACCTTC.

The chain joins TRBV5-1 to TRBJ1-2; TRBD1 matches at 8 bases. The CDR3 is 15 amino acids. The germline V gene has CDR1 SGHRS and CDR2 YFSETQ. V shed 4 bases, J shed 6 bases, and the junction held 11 bases outside the gene matches. This CDR3 reads CASSTAGTGADGYTF. CDR3 coding DNA: TGCGCCAGCAGCACAGCCGGGACAGGCGCTGATGGCTACACCTTC.

The rearrangement uses TRBV4-3 and TRBJ2-3, with 9 positions matching TRBD2. The CDR3 runs to 16 residues. CDR1 and CDR2 (germline): LGHNA, YSLEER. Losses at the gene ends were 0 bases for V and 1 base for J; bases not matched to a gene: 2. The CDR3 spells CASSQEVAGGTDTQYF. As DNA, the CDR3 is TGCGCCAGCAGCCAAGAGGTAGCGGGGGGCACAGATACGCAGTATTTT.